This note documents a single TCR beta chain sequence. Germline V lookup: CDR1 SGHAT, CDR2 FQDESV (reference sequence). Trimming removed 5 bases from V and 6 bases from J; junction bases left unmatched: 8. The CDR3 is 15 residues long. The sample comes from a study of blood T cell repertoires in COVID-19. About the research overall: The cDNA or gDNA used as material had been derived from T cells, B-cell-depleted T cells, or PBMCs.

Sequencing used immunoSEQ multiplex PCR; TCRdb keeps in-frame clones, though not all of them. The sample lists about 46,000 clones, about 86% occurring once. This chain joins TRBV11-1 and TRBJ2-2; 8 bases are shared with TRBD2. The material sequenced was peripheral blood. The source is a woman older than 75 with acute or convalescent COVID-19. The DNA for the CDR3 is TGTGCCAGCAGCGCAAGGCGCGGGGGGTCCGGGGAGCTGTTTTTT. It translates to CASSARRGGSGELFF.